The rows below give T cell receptor beta chains drawn from one sample of a study of T cells in narcolepsy. Clones were sequenced by immunoSEQ multiplex PCR, and TCRdb holds only the in-frame ones, with some missing. The repertoire holds about 35,000 clones, with roughly 80% as singletons. Sequencing was carried out using memory (CD45RA-) CD4+ T cells from blood. Receptors originate from a human donor in good health. CDR3s include the opening cysteine and the closing phenylalanine or tryptophan. The D gene is left open where the match is weak. Clone size is not always given. Where it is, it says once, few, many or a class for expanded clones.

TRBJ1-5,.,.,TRBV12-5,TGTGCTAGTGGTTTGTACAGGGCTAGCAATCAGCCCCAGCATTTT,CASGLYRASNQPQHF
TRBJ2-7,.,.,TRBV10-3,TGTGCCATCAGTGGGGGACTTGGCTACGAGCAGTACTTC,CAISGGLGYEQYF
TRBJ1-1,.,.,TRBV5-1,TGCGCCAGCGCCTCTTCCGGGGTGAACACTGAAGCTTTCTTT,CASASSGVNTEAFF
TRBJ2-7,.,.,TRBV7-2,TGTGCCAGCAGCCGGGACCCCGCCTACGAGCAGTACTTC,CASSRDPAYEQYF
TRBJ2-5,.,few,TRBV5-3,TGTGCCAGAAGCTTGCTCAGGGCTGAAGAGACCCAGTACTTC,CARSLLRAEETQYF
TRBJ1-4,.,.,TRBV7-2,TGTGCCAGCAGCTTAGAGGGGAGGGGTAATGAAAAACTGTTTTTT,CASSLEGRGNEKLFF
TRBJ2-1,.,.,TRBV5-6,TGTGCCAGCAGCCAAACCGGAGGCAGGGAGCAGTTCTTC,CASSQTGGREQFF
TRBJ1-2,.,.,TRBV5-4,TGTGCCAGCACCCTCCTTGAGGGGGGTGGCTACACCTTC,CASTLLEGGGYTF
TRBJ1-6,.,.,TRBV5-6,TGTGCCAGCAGCTTAGATCGGAGCTCCTATAATTCACCCCTCCACTTT,CASSLDRSSYNSPLHF
TRBJ2-7,TRBD1,.,TRBV6-5,TGTGCCAGCAGCCCAGACAGGGGGCCCTACGAGCAGTACTTC,CASSPDRGPYEQYF
TRBJ1-1,TRBD1,.,TRBV6-1,TGTGCCAGCACCAGTCAGGGGGGAACTGAAGCTTTCTTT,CASTSQGGTEAFF
TRBJ2-7,TRBD1,.,TRBV2,TGTGCCAGCAGGGAGGCCAGGGGGTACCACGAGCAGTACTTC,CASREARGYHEQYF
TRBJ2-3,.,.,TRBV10-3,TGTGCCATCAGTAGCACAGATACGCAGTATTTT,CAISSTDTQYF
TRBJ1-1,.,.,TRBV5-6,TGTGCCAGCAGCTTAGTAGGGCCCCGGAACACTGAAGCTTTCTTT,CASSLVGPRNTEAFF
TRBJ1-3,.,few,TRBV9,TGTGCCAGCAGCGTAGAGGGCCTATCACTCTCTGGAAACACCATATATTTT,CASSVEGLSLSGNTIYF
TRBJ2-7,.,.,TRBV6-5,TGTGCCAGCAGTGCCGGGACACCTTCCTACGAGCAGTACTTC,CASSAGTPSYEQYF
TRBJ2-2,.,.,TRBV28,TGTGCCACCAGGGGGGGAAACACCGGGGAGCTGTTTTTT,CATRGGNTGELFF
TRBJ2-1,TRBD2,.,TRBV9,TGTGCCAGCAGCGTAGCGGGAGGGGGGGCCAGCTCCTACAATGAGCAGTTCTTC,CASSVAGGGASSYNEQFF
TRBJ2-7,.,.,TRBV4-2,TGTGCCAGCAGCCAAGTGTCCCTAGGAGCTTTAGTCGAGCAGTACTTC,CASSQVSLGALVEQYF
TRBJ2-7,.,.,TRBV6-6,TGTGCCAGCAGTTACTCCGAATTTTCCGAGCAGTACTTC,CASSYSEFSEQYF
TRBJ2-7,.,.,TRBV18,TGTGCCAGCTCACCACCAGGGGTCGAGCAGTACTTC,CASSPPGVEQYF
TRBJ1-5,.,.,TRBV7-2,TGTGCCAGCAGCTTAAATGGACATGGAGGGGCCCAGCATTTT,CASSLNGHGGAQHF
TRBJ2-2,.,.,TRBV6-1,TGTGCCAGCAGTTATGCTCGGACCACCGGGGAGCTGTTTTTT,CASSYARTTGELFF
TRBJ1-1,.,.,TRBV7-8,TGTGCCAGCAGCTTAGGGGGGGCGAGAGGAAACACTGAAGCTTTCTTT,CASSLGGARGNTEAFF
TRBJ2-1,TRBD2,.,TRBV30,TGTGCCTGGAGCCCCGGGACTAAGGTTTTCAGCTCCTACAATGAGCAGTTCTTC,CAWSPGTKVFSSYNEQFF
TRBJ2-4,TRBD2,.,TRBV19,TGTGCCAGTAGTATGGGGACTAGCCCGGGAGACATTCAGTACTTC,CASSMGTSPGDIQYF
TRBJ1-2,.,.,TRBV27,TGTGCCAGCAGTTTAAAGATTCAGGGGCCTGGCTACACCTTC,CASSLKIQGPGYTF
TRBJ2-7,.,.,TRBV29-1,TGCAGCGTTGCGGGCCTCTCCTACGAGCAGTACTTC,CSVAGLSYEQYF
TRBJ2-7,.,.,TRBV19,TGTGCCAGTAGTCCGGGACATCCCTACGAGCAGTACTTC,CASSPGHPYEQYF
TRBJ2-7,TRBD1,few,TRBV6-5,TGTGCCAGCACAGGGGGCATTCCCTACGAGCAGTACTTC,CASTGGIPYEQYF
TRBJ1-3,TRBD1,.,TRBV9,TGTGCCAGCAGCCCCCTTAGGACAGGGTTGACTGGAAACACCATATATTTT,CASSPLRTGLTGNTIYF
TRBJ1-3,.,.,TRBV5-4,TGTGCCAGCAGCGCTGCGGGGGGGGGCTATGGAAACACCATATATTTT,CASSAAGGGYGNTIYF
TRBJ1-1,.,.,TRBV7-9,TGTGCCAGCGGAGTGGAGATGAACACTGAAGCTTTCTTT,CASGVEMNTEAFF
TRBJ2-4,TRBD1,.,TRBV28,TGTGCCAGCAGTTTGGCAGGGACAGGGGCCAAAAACATTCAGTACTTC,CASSLAGTGAKNIQYF
TRBJ1-1,TRBD1,.,TRBV5-1,TGCGCCAGCAGCTTGGCCGCAGGGGGAACTGAAGCTTTCTTT,CASSLAAGGTEAFF
TRBJ1-1,.,.,TRBV30,TGTGCCTGGAGTGTGGGGGTGAACACTGAAGCTTTCTTT,CAWSVGVNTEAFF
TRBJ2-7,TRBD1,once,TRBV4-2,TGTGCCAGCAGCCAAGATACAGGGGGCTACGAGCAGTACTTC,CASSQDTGGYEQYF
TRBJ1-2,TRBD1,.,TRBV5-6,TGTGCCAGCAGCTTGGGGGACAGGGGGTTCTATGGCTACACCTTC,CASSLGDRGFYGYTF
TRBJ1-5,.,.,TRBV28,TGTGCCAGCAGTTCTACAGGGTCCACAGGACAGCCCCAGCATTTT,CASSSTGSTGQPQHF
TRBJ2-1,.,.,TRBV9,TGTGCCAGCAGCGCGGAGGCGGCCGGTAATGAGCAGTTCTTC,CASSAEAAGNEQFF
TRBJ2-1,.,.,TRBV15,TGTGCCACCAGCAGACCACAGGGTCGGGGCTCCTACAATGAGCAGTTCTTC,CATSRPQGRGSYNEQFF
TRBJ1-1,.,.,TRBV19,TGTGCCAGTAGTATAGCAGGATCTATGAACACTGAAGCTTTCTTT,CASSIAGSMNTEAFF
TRBJ2-2,.,.,TRBV7-3,TGTGCCAGCAGCCCCAGGTTCGGGGAGCTGTTTTTT,CASSPRFGELFF
TRBJ1-2,TRBD1,.,TRBV18,TGTGCCAGCTCACCGCGACCGGGACAGGGCCCTGGCTACACCTTC,CASSPRPGQGPGYTF